This T cell receptor beta chain was sequenced in a study of OX40 agonist ivuxolimab in advanced cancers. Study details: Given to patients was ivuxolimab, an agonistic anti-OX40 (CD134) antibody. Two patients with cutaneous melanoma and one with hepatocellular carcinoma, three in total, showed partial responses.

Deletions cut 0 bases from V and 0 bases from J, with 7 bases between. This CDR3 has 15 residues. Germline assignment: CDR1 SGHRS and CDR2 YFSETQ. The table came from immunoSEQ multiplex PCR; TCRdb's copy has only in-frame clones and leaves some out. The data hold about 62,000 clones, with roughly 78% observed a single time. About this clone: Its antigen is still unknown.

Study-level findings and limits: Averaged across samples, CD8+ T cells carried more expanded clones than CD4+ did.

The source is an adult with an advanced solid tumor such as melanoma, head and neck, liver or kidney cancer. This specimen consisted of CD4+ or CD8+ T cells sorted from blood, obtained in a trial of the OX40 agonist ivuxolimab. The rearrangement uses TRBV5-1 and TRBJ1-3, with D hard to call. CDR3 amino acids: CASSLETSSGNTIYF. For the CDR3, the DNA is TGCGCCAGCAGCTTGGAGACAAGCTCTGGAAACACCATATATTTT.